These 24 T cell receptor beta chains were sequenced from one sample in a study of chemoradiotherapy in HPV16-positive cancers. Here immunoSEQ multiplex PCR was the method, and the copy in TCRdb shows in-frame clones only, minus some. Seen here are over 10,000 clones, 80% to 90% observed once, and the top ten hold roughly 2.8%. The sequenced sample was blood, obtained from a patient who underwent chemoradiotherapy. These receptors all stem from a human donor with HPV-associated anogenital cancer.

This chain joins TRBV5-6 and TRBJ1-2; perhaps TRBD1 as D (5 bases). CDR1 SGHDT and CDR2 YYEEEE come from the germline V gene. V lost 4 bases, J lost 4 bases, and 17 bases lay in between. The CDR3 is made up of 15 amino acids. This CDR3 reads CASSPLIGASYGYTF. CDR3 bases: TGTGCCAGCAGCCCCTTGATTGGGGCTTCCTATGGCTACACCTTC.

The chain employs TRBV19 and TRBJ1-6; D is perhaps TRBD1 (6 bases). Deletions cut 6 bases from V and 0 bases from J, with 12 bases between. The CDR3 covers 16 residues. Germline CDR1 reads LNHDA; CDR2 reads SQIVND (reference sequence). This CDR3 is CASRTTGTSYNSPLHF. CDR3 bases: TGTGCCAGTAGGACTACAGGGACCTCCTATAATTCACCCCTCCACTTT.

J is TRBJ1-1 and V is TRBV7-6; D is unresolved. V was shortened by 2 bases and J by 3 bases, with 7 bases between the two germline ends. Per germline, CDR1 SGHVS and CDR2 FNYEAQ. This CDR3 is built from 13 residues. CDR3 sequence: CASSLLRDTEAFF. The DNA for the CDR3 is TGTGCCAGCAGCTTACTCCGGGACACTGAAGCTTTCTTT.

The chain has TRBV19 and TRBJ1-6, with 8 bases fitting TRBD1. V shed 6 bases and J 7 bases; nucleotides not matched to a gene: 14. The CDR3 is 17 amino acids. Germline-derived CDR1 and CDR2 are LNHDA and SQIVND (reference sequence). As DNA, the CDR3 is TGTGCCAGTAGAAGTGGTTCAGGGGGCGCAGCGAATTCACCCCTCCACTTT. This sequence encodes CASRSGSGGAANSPLHF.

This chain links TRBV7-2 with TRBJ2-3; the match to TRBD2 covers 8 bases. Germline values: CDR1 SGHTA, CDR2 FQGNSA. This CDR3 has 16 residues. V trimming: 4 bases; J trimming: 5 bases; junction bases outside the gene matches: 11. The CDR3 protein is CASSSTRRGALDTQYF. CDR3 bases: TGTGCCAGCAGCTCGACTCGGCGGGGGGCCTTAGATACGCAGTATTTT.

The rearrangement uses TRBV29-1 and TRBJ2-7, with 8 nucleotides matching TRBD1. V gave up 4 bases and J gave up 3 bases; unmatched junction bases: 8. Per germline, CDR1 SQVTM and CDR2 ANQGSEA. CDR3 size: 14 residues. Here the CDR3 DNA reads TGCAGCGTTGGTGGGACAGGACCCTTCTACGAGCAGTACTTC. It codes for CSVGGTGPFYEQYF.

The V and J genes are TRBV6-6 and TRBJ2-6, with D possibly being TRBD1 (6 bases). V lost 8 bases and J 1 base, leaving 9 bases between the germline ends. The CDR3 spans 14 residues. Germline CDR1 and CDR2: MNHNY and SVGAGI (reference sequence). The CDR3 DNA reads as TGTGCCAGCGGAGACAGGTCTGGGGCCAACGTCCTGACTTTC. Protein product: CASGDRSGANVLTF.

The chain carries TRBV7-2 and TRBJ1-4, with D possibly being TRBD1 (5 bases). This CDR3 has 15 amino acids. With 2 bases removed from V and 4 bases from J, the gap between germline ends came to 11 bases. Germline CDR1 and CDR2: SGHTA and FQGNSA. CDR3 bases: TGTGCCAGCAGCTTAACCCGGGACGTTAATGAAAAACTGTTTTTT. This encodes CASSLTRDVNEKLFF.

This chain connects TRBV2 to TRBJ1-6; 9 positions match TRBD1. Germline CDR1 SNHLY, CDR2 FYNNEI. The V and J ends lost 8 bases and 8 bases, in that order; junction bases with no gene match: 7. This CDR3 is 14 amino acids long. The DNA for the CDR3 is TGTGCCAGCCGACAGGGGGTTTCTGATTCACCCCTCCACTTT. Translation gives CASRQGVSDSPLHF. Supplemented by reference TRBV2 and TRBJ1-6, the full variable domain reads EPEVTQTPSHQVTQMGQEVILRCVPISNHLYFYWYRQILGQKVEFLVSFYNNEISEKSEIFDDQFSVERPDGSNFTLKIRSTKLEDSAMYFCASRQGVSDSPLHFGNGTRLTVT.

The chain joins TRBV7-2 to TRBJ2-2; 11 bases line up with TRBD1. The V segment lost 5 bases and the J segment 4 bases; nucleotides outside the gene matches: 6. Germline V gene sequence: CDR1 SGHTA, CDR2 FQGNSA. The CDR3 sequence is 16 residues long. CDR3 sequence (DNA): TGTGCCAGCAGCAGAGGACAGGGGGCGTCCACCGGGGAGCTGTTTTTT. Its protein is CASSRGQGASTGELFF.

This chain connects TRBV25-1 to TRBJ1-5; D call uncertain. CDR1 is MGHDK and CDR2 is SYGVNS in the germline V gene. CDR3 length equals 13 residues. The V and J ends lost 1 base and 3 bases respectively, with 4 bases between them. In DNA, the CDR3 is TGTGCCAGCAGTGAATTTCACAATCAGCCCCAGCATTTT. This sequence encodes CASSEFHNQPQHF.

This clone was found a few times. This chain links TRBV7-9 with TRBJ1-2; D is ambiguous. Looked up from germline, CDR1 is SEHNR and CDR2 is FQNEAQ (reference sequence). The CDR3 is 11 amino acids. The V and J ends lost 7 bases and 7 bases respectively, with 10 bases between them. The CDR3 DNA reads TGTGCCAGCAACTCCAAGGGTGGCTACACCTTC. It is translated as CASNSKGGYTF.

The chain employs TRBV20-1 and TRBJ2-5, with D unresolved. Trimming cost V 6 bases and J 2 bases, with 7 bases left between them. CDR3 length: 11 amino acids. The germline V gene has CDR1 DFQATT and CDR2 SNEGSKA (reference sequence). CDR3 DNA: TGCAGTGCCCCCGGGCAAGAGACCCAGTACTTC. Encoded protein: CSAPGQETQYF.

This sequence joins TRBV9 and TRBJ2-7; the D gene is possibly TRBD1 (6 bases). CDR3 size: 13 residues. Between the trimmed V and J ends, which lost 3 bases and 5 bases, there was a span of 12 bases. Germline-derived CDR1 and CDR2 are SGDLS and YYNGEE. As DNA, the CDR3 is TGTGCCAGCAGCGCAGACAGGTCCCACGAGCAGTACTTC. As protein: CASSADRSHEQYF.

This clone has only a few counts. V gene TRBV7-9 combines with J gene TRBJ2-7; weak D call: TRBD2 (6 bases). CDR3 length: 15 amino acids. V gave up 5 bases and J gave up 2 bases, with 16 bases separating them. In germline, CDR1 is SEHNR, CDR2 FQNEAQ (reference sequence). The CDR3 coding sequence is TGTGCCAGCAGCCCGCTGCAGGACTACGCCTACGAGCAGTACTTC. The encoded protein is CASSPLQDYAYEQYF.

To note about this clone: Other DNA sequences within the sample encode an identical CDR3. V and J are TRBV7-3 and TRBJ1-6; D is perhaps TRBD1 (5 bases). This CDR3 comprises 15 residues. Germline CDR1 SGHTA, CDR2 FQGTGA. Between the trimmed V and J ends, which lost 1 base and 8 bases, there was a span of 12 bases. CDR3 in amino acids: CASSLIGRGDSPLHF. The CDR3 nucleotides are TGTGCCAGCAGCTTAATCGGGAGGGGAGATTCACCCCTCCACTTT.

The CDR3 loop reads CASRGVGYEKLFF. The CDR3 bases are TGTGCCAGTAGGGGAGTAGGGTATGAAAAACTGTTTTTT. V and J are TRBV19 and TRBJ1-4; D is ambiguous. V shed 6 bases and J shed 6 bases, with 11 bases lying between them. CDR1 is LNHDA and CDR2 is SQIVND in the germline V gene (reference sequence). This CDR3 spans 13 amino acids.

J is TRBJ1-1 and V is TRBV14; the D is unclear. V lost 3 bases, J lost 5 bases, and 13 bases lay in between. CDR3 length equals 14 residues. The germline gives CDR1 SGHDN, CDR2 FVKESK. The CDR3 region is CASSHYRDTTEAFF. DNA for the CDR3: TGTGCCAGCAGCCATTACCGGGATACGACTGAAGCTTTCTTT. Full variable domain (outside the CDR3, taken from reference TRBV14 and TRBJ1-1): EAGVTQFPSHSVIEKGQTVTLRCDPISGHDNLYWYRRVMGKEIKFLLHFVKESKQDESGMPNNRFLAERTGGTYSTLKVQPAELEDSGVYFCASSHYRDTTEAFFGQGTRLTVV.

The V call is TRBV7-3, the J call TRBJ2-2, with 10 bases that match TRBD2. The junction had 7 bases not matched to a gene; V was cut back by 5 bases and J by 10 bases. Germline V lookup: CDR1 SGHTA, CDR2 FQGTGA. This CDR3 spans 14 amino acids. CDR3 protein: CASSTAGGHSELFF. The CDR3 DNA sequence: TGTGCCAGCAGCACAGCGGGGGGGCATTCGGAGCTGTTTTTT.

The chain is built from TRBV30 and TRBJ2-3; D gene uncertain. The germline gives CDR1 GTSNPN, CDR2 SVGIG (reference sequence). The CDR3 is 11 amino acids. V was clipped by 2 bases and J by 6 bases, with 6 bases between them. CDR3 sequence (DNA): TGTGCCTGGAGTCTTCAGGATACGCAGTATTTT. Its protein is CAWSLQDTQYF.

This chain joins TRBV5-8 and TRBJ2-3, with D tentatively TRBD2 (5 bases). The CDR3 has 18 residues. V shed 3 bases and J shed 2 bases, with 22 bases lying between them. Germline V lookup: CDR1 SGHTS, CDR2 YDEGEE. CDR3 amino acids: CASSSEPLAFSHTDTQYF. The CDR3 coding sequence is TGTGCCAGCAGCTCTGAGCCTCTAGCATTTTCACACACAGATACGCAGTATTTT.

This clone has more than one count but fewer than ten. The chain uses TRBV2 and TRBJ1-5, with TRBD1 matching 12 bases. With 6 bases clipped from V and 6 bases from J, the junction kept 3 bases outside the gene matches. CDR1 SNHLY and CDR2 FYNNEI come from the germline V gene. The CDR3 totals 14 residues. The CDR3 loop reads CASSGTGGVQPQHF. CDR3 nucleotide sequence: TGTGCCAGCAGCGGGACAGGGGGCGTTCAGCCCCAGCATTTT.

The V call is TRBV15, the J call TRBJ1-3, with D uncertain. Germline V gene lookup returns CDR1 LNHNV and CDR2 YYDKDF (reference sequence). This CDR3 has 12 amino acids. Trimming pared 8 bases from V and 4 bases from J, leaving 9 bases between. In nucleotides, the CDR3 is TGTGCCACCCCTACTGGGGGAAACACCATATATTTT. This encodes CATPTGGNTIYF.

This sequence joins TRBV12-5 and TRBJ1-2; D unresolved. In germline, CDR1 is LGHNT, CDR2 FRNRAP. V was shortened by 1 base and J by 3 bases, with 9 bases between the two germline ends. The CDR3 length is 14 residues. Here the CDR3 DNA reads TGTGCTAGTGGTTTGGGCGGACCCCACTATGGCTACACCTTC. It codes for CASGLGGPHYGYTF. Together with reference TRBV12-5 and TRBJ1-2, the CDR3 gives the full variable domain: DARVTQTPRHKVTEMGQEVTMRCQPILGHNTVFWYRQTMMQGLELLAYFRNRAPLDDSGMPKDRFSAEMPDATLATLKIQPSEPRDSAVYFCASGLGGPHYGYTFGSGTRLTVV.